One sample yielded the 15 T cell receptor beta chains listed below, sequenced in a study of cytomegalovirus exposure and HLA in healthy donors (dated by TCRdb to about 2017). Library generation was performed with the immunoSEQ multiplex PCR assay. The multiplex PCR relied on a mix of 60 forward primers for TCR Vbeta segments and 13 reverse primers for TCR Jbeta segments. In its TCRdb copy, this immuneACCESS table keeps in-frame sequences only and misses some clones. Where compared with another copy, unresolved V genes explain less than half of these, and the others have no known cause. The sample includes fewer than 200,000 clones, with about four fifths observed a single time. The ten top clones hold approximately 5% of the sample. Sequencing was performed on PBMCs. Receptors originate from a woman between 18 and 30 years old in good health and CMV-seropositive.

This sequence joins TRBV5-4 and TRBJ2-1; D perhaps matches TRBD1 (6 bases). Trimming shortened V by 0 bases and J by 1 base, and 20 bases separated the two germline ends. The germline V gene encodes CDR1 SGHNT and CDR2 YYREEE (reference sequence). This CDR3 has 19 residues. The CDR3 here is CASSLEGWGPGGSYNEQFF. CDR3 nucleotide sequence: TGTGCCAGCAGCTTGGAAGGGTGGGGGCCTGGCGGGTCCTACAATGAGCAGTTCTTC.

J is TRBJ2-4 and V is TRBV19; TRBD2 matches at 7 bases. The CDR3 has 15 amino acids. The germline gives CDR1 LNHDA, CDR2 SQIVND (reference sequence). J lost 1 base, V lost 7 bases, and 7 bases had no gene match. CDR3 DNA sequence: TGTGCCAGTACTTGGGGGGGGGAGGCCAAAAACATTCAGTACTTC. Encoded protein: CASTWGGEAKNIQYF.

With respect to this clone: One end of the junction is discordant with germline, which a read error may explain. V and J are TRBV7-9 and TRBJ1-3; maybe TRBD1 (5 bases). The CDR3 is made up of 13 amino acids. The germline V gene has CDR1 SEHNR and CDR2 FQNEAQ (reference sequence). The CDR3 DNA sequence: TGTGCCAGCAGCTTAGGTGACAGAGCCTTCCTGGATTTT. As protein: CASSLGDRAFLDF.

The rearrangement links TRBV30 to TRBJ1-6, with TRBD1 identical over 10 bases. V trimming: 5 bases; J trimming: 5 bases; junction bases outside the gene matches: 6. CDR1 and CDR2 from the germline V gene are GTSNPN and SVGIG (reference sequence). This CDR3 is built from 15 residues. CDR3 residues: CAWSGTGVNNSPLHF. CDR3 sequence (DNA): TGTGCCTGGTCTGGGACAGGGGTAAATAATTCACCCCTCCACTTT.

This clone has a single count. V gene TRBV10-3 combines with J gene TRBJ2-1; 16 positions agree with TRBD2. The CDR3 runs to 18 residues. V gave up 6 bases and J gave up 3 bases; unmatched junction bases: 8. Germline values: CDR1 ENHRY, CDR2 SYGVKD. In DNA, the CDR3 is TGTGCCATCAGGAGGGGACTAGCGGGGGGGCATCACTACAATGAGCAGTTCTTC. Translation gives CAIRRGLAGGHHYNEQFF.

This clone was seen a single time. The junction shows a germline mismatch at one end, possibly a read error. The rearrangement links TRBV19 to TRBJ2-1; maybe TRBD2 (6 bases). The CDR3 extends over 15 amino acids. CDR1 is LNHDA and CDR2 is SQIVND in the germline V gene (reference sequence). The CDR3 here is CASRIGTASYNEQFF. DNA for the CDR3: TGTGCCAGTAGGATAGGGACTGCCTCCTACAATGAGCAGTTCTTC.

The chain links TRBV25-1 to TRBJ2-3, with D possibly matching TRBD2 (6 bases). Trimming stripped 6 bases from V and 4 bases from J, with 17 bases between. The CDR3 extends over 15 amino acids. Germline V gene sequence: CDR1 MGHDK, CDR2 SYGVNS. The CDR3 here is CASSQDRGEADTQYF. The DNA for the CDR3 is TGTGCCAGCAGCCAGGATCGCGGGGAGGCAGATACGCAGTATTTT.

This clone was recorded a few times. The chain recombines TRBV29-1 with TRBJ1-4; tentatively, D is TRBD1 (5 bases). V lost 6 bases and J lost 4, with 15 bases in between. Germline V gene data show CDR1 as SQVTM and CDR2 as ANQGSEA. This CDR3 has 14 residues. This CDR3 reads CSVYATDLNEKLFF. The CDR3 nucleotides are TGCAGCGTCTACGCGACAGACCTTAATGAAAAACTGTTTTTT.

The rearrangement links TRBV7-6 to TRBJ2-1, with D possibly matching TRBD2 (7 bases). V lost 8 bases to trimming and J lost 2 bases, with 25 bases between them. The CDR3 has 18 residues. Looked up from germline, CDR1 is SGHVS and CDR2 is FNYEAQ. The CDR3 spells CASGEGGAWGDAYNEQFF. CDR3 bases: TGTGCCAGCGGGGAGGGGGGGGCTTGGGGCGACGCCTACAATGAGCAGTTCTTC.

The rearrangement uses TRBV10-1 and TRBJ2-7; TRBD1 is a possible D gene (7 bases). In germline, CDR1 is WNHNN, CDR2 SYGVQD (reference sequence). Deletions cut 4 bases from V and 1 base from J, with 8 bases between. The CDR3 covers 13 residues. The CDR3 sequence: CASSAGGSYEQYF. DNA of the CDR3: TGCGCCAGCAGTGCAGGGGGGTCCTACGAGCAGTACTTC.

This clone appeared a few times. The chain couples TRBV19 to TRBJ2-5, with 10 bases identical to TRBD1. The CDR3 is 15 residues long. Germline-derived CDR1 and CDR2 are LNHDA and SQIVND (reference sequence). J was trimmed by 5 bases and V by 3 bases; bases with no gene match: 6. CDR3 nucleotide sequence: TGTGCCAGTAGTATCGGACAGGGGGAATTTGAGACCCAGTACTTC. This codes for CASSIGQGEFETQYF. The variable domain in full, completed from reference TRBV19 and TRBJ2-5, reads DGGITQSPKYLFRKEGQNVTLSCEQNLNHDAMYWYRQDPGQGLRLIYYSQIVNDFQKGDIAEGYSVSREKKESFPLTVTSAQKNPTAFYLCASSIGQGEFETQYFGPGTRLLVL.

As to this clone: At one end the junction does not follow the germline gene, possibly because of a read error. V and J are TRBV7-7 and TRBJ1-1; D is possibly TRBD1 (6 bases). Germline loops: CDR1 SSHAT, CDR2 FNYEAQ (reference sequence). The CDR3 consists of 13 residues. CDR3: CASSLALDSEAFF. The CDR3 coding sequence is TGTGCTAGCAGCTTAGCGCTGGACAGTGAAGCTTTCTTT.

This chain links TRBV5-1 with TRBJ2-3; 8 bases line up with TRBD2. From germline, CDR1 is SGHRS and CDR2 YFSETQ. With V trimmed by 2 bases and J by 0 bases, 2 bases remained unmatched. The CDR3 contains 15 residues. The CDR3 nucleotides read TGCGCCAGCAGCTTTAGCGGGGCTAGCACAGATACGCAGTATTTT. Protein product: CASSFSGASTDTQYF.

The chain couples TRBV15 to TRBJ1-5; 7 positions agree with TRBD1. V shed 3 bases, J shed 2 bases, and the junction held 7 bases outside the gene matches. CDR1 is LNHNV, CDR2 YYDKDF, per germline (reference sequence). The CDR3 has 16 amino acids. The CDR3 protein is CATSSDRAVGNQPQHF. The CDR3 coding sequence is TGTGCCACCAGCAGCGACAGGGCCGTCGGCAATCAGCCCCAGCATTTT.

The chain is built from TRBV5-1 and TRBJ2-1; 8 bases are shared with TRBD1. Germline V gives CDR1 SGHRS, CDR2 YFSETQ. The CDR3 has 16 residues. V lost 3 bases to trimming and J lost 3 bases; unmatched junction nucleotides: 8. The DNA for the CDR3 is TGCGCCAGCAGCTCCGAACAGGGGGATTTCTACAATGAGCAGTTCTTC. Protein: CASSSEQGDFYNEQFF. The variable domain in full, completed from reference TRBV5-1 and TRBJ2-1, reads KAGVTQTPRYLIKTRGQQVTLSCSPISGHRSVSWYQQTPGQGLQFLFEYFSETQRNKGNFPGRFSGRQFSNSRSEMNVSTLELGDSALYLCASSSEQGDFYNEQFFGPGTRLTVL.